The clone carrying this TCR beta chain came up once. These data belong to a study of blood T cell repertoires in COVID-19. Each participant's cohort was designated according to participant-reported clinical history. Germline V gives CDR1 SGHTA, CDR2 FQGNSA. The CDR3 totals 15 residues. The trim removed 5 bases at V and 4 bases at J, leaving 10 bases unmatched. Methods used by the authors: Quantification of nucleated cells was approximated via reference gene primer amplification. Sequencing used immunoSEQ multiplex PCR; TCRdb keeps in-frame clones, though not all of them. V and J calls plus clone size are reproduced from that table; the DNA served to infer D and trimming. The data show 150,000 to 200,000 clones, with 84% seen just once and roughly 8% held by the top ten.

This receptor was taken from a woman aged 50 to 60 who had recovered from COVID-19. This chain uses TRBV7-2 with TRBJ1-2, with 7 bases fitting TRBD1. The specimen was PBMCs or T cells enriched from blood (not recorded which). The CDR3 region is CASSPRQGPFYGYTF. The CDR3 DNA sequence: TGTGCCAGCAGCCCCCGACAGGGACCCTTCTATGGCTACACCTTC.